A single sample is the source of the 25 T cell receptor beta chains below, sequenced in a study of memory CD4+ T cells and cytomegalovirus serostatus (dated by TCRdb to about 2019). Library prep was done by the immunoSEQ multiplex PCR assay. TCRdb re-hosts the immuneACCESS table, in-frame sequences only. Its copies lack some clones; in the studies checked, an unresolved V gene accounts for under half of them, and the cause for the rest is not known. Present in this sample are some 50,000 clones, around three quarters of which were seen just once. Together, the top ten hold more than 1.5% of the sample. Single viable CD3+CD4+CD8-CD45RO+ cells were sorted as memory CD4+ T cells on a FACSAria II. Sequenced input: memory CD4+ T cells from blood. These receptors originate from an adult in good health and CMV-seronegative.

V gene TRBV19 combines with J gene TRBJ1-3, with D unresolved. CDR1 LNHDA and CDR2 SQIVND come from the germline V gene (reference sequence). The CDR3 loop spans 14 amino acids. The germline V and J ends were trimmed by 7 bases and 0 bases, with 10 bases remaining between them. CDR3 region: CASNGRDSGNTIYF. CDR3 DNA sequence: TGTGCCAGTAACGGCCGGGACTCTGGAAACACCATATATTTT.

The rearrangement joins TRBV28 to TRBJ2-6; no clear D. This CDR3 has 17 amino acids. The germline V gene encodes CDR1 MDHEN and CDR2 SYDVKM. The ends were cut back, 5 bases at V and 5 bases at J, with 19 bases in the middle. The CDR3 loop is CASSLQLTQSRANVLTF. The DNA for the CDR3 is TGTGCCAGCAGTCTACAATTGACACAAAGTCGGGCCAACGTCCTGACTTTC. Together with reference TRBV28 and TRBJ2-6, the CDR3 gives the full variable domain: DVKVTQSSRYLVKRTGEKVFLECVQDMDHENMFWYRQDPGLGLRLIYFSYDVKMKEKGDIPEGYSVSREKKERFSLILESASTNQTSMYLCASSLQLTQSRANVLTFGAGSRLTVL.

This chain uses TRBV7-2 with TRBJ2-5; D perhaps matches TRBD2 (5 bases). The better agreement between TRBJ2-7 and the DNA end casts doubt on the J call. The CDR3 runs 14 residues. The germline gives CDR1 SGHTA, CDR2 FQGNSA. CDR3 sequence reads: CASSLYFSGDEQYF. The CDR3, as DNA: TGTGCCAGCAGCTTATACTTCAGCGGAGACGAGCAGTACTTC.

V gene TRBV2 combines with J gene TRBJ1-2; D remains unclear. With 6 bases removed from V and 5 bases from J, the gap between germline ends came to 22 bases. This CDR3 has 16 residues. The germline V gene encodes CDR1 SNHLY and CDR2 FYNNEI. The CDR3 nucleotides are TGTGCCAGCAGGGCCCTTAACGCACCTCTGCGGTATGGCTACACCTTC. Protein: CASRALNAPLRYGYTF.

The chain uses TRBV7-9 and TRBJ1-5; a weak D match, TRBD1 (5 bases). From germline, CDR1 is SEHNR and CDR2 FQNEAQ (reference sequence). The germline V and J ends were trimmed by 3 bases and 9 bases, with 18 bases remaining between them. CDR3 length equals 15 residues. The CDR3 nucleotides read TGTGCCAGCAGCTTCGGGAATGGGGGGAGTCCGCCCCAGCATTTT. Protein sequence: CASSFGNGGSPPQHF.

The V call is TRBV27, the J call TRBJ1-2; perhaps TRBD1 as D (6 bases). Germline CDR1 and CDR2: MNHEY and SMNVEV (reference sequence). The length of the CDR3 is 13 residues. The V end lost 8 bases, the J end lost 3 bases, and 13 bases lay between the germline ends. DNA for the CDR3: TGTGCCAGCCTTGGTCGGACAGACTATGGCTACACCTTC. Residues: CASLGRTDYGYTF.

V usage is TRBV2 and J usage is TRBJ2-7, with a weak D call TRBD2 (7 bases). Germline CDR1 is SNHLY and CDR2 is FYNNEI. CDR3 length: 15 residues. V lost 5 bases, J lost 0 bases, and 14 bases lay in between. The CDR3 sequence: CASSFPGGASYEQYF. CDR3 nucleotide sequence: TGTGCCAGCAGTTTTCCTGGGGGGGCCTCCTACGAGCAGTACTTC.

The CDR3 sequence is CASSPQSGRETQYF. The DNA for the CDR3 is TGTGCCAGCAGCCCCCAGTCGGGCCGGGAGACCCAGTACTTC. The chain combines TRBV9 with TRBJ2-5; D unresolved. Germline V CDR1 and CDR2: SGDLS, YYNGEE. Trimming removed 4 bases from V and 5 bases from J, with 15 bases in between. This CDR3 has 14 residues. Combining the CDR3 with reference TRBV9 and TRBJ2-5 gives the whole variable domain DSGVTQTPKHLITATGQRVTLRCSPRSGDLSVYWYQQSLDQGLQFLIQYYNGEERAKGNILERFSAQQFPDLHSELNLSSLELGDSALYFCASSPQSGRETQYFGPGTRLLVL.

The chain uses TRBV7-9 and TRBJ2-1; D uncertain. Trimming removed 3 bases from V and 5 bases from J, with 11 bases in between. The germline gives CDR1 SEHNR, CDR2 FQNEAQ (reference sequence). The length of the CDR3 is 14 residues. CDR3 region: CASSFVAVNNEQFF. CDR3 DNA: TGTGCCAGCAGCTTCGTGGCGGTGAACAATGAGCAGTTCTTC. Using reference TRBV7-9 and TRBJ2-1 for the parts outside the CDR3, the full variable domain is DTGVSQNPRHKITKRGQNVTFRCDPISEHNRLYWYRQTLGQGPEFLTYFQNEAQLEKSRLLSDRFSAERPKGSFSTLEIQRTEQGDSAMYLCASSFVAVNNEQFFGPGTRLTVL.

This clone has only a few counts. CDR3 region: CASSAPRGAAGYTF. The DNA for the CDR3 is TGTGCCAGCAGCGCACCCCGGGGGGCGGCTGGCTACACCTTC. The chain couples TRBV5-6 to TRBJ1-2; D perhaps matches TRBD1 (6 bases). The germline V gene has CDR1 SGHDT and CDR2 YYEEEE. CDR3 length equals 14 residues. Trimming left V 4 bases short and J 7 bases short, with 17 bases between. Together with reference TRBV5-6 and TRBJ1-2, the CDR3 gives the full variable domain: DAGVTQSPTHLIKTRGQQVTLRCSPKSGHDTVSWYQQALGQGPQFIFQYYEEEERQRGNFPDRFSGHQFPNYSSELNVNALLLGDSALYLCASSAPRGAAGYTFGSGTRLTVV.

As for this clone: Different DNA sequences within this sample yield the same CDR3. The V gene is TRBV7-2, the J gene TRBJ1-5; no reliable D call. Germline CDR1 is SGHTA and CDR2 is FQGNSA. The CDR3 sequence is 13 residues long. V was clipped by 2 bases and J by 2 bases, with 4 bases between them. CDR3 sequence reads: CASSLRGNQPQHF. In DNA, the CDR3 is TGTGCCAGCAGCTTACGGGGCAATCAGCCCCAGCATTTT.

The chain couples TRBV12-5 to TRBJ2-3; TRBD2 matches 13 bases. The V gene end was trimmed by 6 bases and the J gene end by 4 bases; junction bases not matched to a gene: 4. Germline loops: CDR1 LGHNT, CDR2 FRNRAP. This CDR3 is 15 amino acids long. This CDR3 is CASGTSGRNADTQYF. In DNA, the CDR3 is TGTGCTAGTGGGACTAGCGGGAGGAATGCAGATACGCAGTATTTT.

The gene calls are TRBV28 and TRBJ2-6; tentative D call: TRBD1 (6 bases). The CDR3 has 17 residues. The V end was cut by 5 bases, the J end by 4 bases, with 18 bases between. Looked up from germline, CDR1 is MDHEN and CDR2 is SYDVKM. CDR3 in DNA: TGTGCCAGCAGTCCTTACAAAACAGGGTTCGGGGCCAACGTCCTGACTTTC. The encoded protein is CASSPYKTGFGANVLTF. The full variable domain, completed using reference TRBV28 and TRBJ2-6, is DVKVTQSSRYLVKRTGEKVFLECVQDMDHENMFWYRQDPGLGLRLIYFSYDVKMKEKGDIPEGYSVSREKKERFSLILESASTNQTSMYLCASSPYKTGFGANVLTFGAGSRLTVL.

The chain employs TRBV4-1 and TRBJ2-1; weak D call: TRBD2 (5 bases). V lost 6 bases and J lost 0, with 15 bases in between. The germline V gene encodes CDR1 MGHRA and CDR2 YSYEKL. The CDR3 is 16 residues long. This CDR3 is CASRAVLVSSYNEQFF. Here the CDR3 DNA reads TGCGCCAGCAGGGCTGTACTAGTTAGCTCCTACAATGAGCAGTTCTTC.

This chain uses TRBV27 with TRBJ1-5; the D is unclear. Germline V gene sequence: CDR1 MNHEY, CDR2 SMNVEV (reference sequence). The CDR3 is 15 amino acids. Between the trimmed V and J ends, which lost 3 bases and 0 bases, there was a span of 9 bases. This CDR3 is CASSFRENSNQPQHF. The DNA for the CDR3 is TGTGCCAGCAGTTTTAGGGAGAATAGCAATCAGCCCCAGCATTTT.

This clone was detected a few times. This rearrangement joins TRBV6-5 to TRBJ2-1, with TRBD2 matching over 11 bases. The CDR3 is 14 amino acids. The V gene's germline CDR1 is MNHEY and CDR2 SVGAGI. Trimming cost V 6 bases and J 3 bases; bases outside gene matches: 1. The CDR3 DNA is TGTGCCAGCAGGGGACTAGCGGTCTACAATGAGCAGTTCTTC. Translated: CASRGLAVYNEQFF.

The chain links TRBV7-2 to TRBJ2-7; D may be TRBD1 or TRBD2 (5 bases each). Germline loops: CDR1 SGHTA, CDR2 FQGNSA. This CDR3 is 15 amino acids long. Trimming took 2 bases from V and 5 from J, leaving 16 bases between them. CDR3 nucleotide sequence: TGTGCCAGCAGCTTAAGAGGGGAGTTCTTCGACGAGCAGTACTTC. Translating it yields CASSLRGEFFDEQYF.

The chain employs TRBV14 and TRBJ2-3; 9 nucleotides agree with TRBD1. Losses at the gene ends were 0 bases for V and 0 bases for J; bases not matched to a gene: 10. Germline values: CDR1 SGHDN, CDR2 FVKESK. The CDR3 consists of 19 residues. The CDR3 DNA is TGTGCCAGCAGCCAAGATCTTATTAGGACAGGGGTCAGCACAGATACGCAGTATTTT. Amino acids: CASSQDLIRTGVSTDTQYF.

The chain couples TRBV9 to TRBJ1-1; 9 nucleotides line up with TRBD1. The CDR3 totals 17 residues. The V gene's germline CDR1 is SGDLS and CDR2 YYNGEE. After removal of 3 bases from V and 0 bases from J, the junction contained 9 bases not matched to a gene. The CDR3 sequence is CASSGGTGTRMNTEAFF. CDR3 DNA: TGTGCCAGCAGCGGTGGGACAGGGACAAGGATGAACACTGAAGCTTTCTTT. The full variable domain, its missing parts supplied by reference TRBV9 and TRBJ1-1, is DSGVTQTPKHLITATGQRVTLRCSPRSGDLSVYWYQQSLDQGLQFLIQYYNGEERAKGNILERFSAQQFPDLHSELNLSSLELGDSALYFCASSGGTGTRMNTEAFFGQGTRLTVV.

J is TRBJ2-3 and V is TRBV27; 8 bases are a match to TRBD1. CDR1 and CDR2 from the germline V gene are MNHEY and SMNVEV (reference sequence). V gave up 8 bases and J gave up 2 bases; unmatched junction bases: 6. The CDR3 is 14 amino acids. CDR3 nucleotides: TGTGCCAGCTCCAGGGGGCTAGACACAGATACGCAGTATTTT. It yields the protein CASSRGLDTDTQYF.

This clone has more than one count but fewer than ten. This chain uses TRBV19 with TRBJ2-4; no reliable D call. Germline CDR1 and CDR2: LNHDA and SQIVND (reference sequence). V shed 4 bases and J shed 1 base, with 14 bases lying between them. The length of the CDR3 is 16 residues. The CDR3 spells CASSKTGRVAKNIQYF. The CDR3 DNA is TGTGCCAGTAGTAAGACCGGGCGCGTCGCCAAAAACATTCAGTACTTC.

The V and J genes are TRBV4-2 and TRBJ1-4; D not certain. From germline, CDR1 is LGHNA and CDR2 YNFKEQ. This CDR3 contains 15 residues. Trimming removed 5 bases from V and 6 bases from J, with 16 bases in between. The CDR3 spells CASSSPGMKDEKLFF. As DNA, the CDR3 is TGTGCCAGCAGCTCCCCGGGAATGAAGGATGAAAAACTGTTTTTT.

CDR3 sequence: CASSASAYNSPLHF. The CDR3 DNA reads TGTGCCAGCAGCGCTTCGGCCTATAATTCACCCCTCCACTTT. The J gene is TRBJ1-6, the V gene TRBV11-3; D ambiguous. With 5 bases removed from V and 2 bases from J, the gap between germline ends came to 7 bases. CDR3 size: 14 residues. The germline CDR1 and CDR2 sequences are SGHNT and YENEEA.

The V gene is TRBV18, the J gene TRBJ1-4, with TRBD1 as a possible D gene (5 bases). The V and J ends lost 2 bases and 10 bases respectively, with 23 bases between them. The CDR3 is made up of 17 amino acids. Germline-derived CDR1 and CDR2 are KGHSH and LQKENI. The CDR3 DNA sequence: TGTGCCAGCTCACCAAGCCCGCCGGGTCAGGGCCACGGAAAACTGTTTTTT. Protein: CASSPSPPGQGHGKLFF.

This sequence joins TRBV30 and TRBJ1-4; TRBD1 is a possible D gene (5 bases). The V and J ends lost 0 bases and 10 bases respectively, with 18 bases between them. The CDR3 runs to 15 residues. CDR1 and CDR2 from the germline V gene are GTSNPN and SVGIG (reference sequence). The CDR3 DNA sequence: TGTGCCTGGAGTGTACTGGCAGGGACCCCGGGAAAACTGTTTTTT. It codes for CAWSVLAGTPGKLFF.